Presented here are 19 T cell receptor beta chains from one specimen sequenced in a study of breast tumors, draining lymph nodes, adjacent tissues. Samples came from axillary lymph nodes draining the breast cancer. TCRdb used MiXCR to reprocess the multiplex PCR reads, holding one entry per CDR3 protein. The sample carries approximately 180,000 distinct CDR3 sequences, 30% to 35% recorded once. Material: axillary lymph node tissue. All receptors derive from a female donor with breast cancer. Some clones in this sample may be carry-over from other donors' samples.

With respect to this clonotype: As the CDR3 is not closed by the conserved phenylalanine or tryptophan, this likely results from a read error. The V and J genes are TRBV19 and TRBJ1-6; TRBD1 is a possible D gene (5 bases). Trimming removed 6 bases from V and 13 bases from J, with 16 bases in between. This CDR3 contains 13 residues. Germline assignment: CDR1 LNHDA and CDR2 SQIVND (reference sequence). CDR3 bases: TGTGCCAGTAGGGACACCATAAATTGGCCCCTCCACTCT. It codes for CASRDTINWPLHS.

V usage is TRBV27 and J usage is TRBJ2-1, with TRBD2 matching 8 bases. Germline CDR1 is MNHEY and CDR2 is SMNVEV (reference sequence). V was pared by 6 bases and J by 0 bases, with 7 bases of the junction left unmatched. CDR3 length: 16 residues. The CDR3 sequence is CASSRHLAGSYNEQFF. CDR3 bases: TGTGCCAGCAGCAGACATCTAGCGGGCTCCTACAATGAGCAGTTCTTC.

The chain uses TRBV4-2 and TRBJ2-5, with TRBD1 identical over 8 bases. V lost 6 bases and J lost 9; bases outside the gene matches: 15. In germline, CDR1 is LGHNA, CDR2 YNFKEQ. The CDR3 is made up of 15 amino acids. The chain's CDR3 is CASSRDRFSNQPQYF. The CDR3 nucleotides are TGTGCCAGCAGTCGGGACAGGTTTAGCAATCAGCCCCAGTACTTC.

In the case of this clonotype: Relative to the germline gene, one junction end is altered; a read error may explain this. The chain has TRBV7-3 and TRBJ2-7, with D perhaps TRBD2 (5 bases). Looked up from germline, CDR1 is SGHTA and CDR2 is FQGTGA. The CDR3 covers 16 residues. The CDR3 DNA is TGTGCCAGCAGCTCACCATCGGTTAGCGTCTCCTACGAGCAGTGCTTC. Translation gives CASSSPSVSVSYEQCF.

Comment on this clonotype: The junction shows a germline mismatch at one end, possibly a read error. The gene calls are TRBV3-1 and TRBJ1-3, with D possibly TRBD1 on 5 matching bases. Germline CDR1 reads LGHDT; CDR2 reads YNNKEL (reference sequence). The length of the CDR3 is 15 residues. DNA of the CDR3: TGTGCCAGCAGCCGTTCCTGGGGCTCTGGAAGCACCATATATTTT. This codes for CASSRSWGSGSTIYF.

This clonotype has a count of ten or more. Here the CDR3 DNA reads TGTGCCAGCAGCTCAGAGACAGCTACCTGGGGCTCCTATAATTCACCCCTCCACTTT. Translated: CASSSETATWGSYNSPLHF. The V and J genes are TRBV11-2 and TRBJ1-6, with a weak D call TRBD1 (5 bases). The CDR3 sequence is 19 residues long. V was trimmed by 4 bases and J by 0 bases, leaving 19 bases between them. CDR1 SGHAT and CDR2 FQNNGV come from the germline V gene.

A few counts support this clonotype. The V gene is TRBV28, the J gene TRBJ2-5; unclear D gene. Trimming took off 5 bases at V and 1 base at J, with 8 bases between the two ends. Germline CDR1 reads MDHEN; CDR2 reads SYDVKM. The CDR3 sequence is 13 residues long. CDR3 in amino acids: CASSAPAQETQYF. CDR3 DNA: TGTGCCAGCAGTGCCCCCGCCCAAGAGACCCAGTACTTC.

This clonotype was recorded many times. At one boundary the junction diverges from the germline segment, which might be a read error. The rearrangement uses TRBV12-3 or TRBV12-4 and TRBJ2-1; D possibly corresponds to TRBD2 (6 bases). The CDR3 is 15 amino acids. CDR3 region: CASSLAGGSYNEQFF. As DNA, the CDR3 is TGCGCCAGCAGCTTGGCCGGGGGCTCCTACAATGAGCAGTTCTTC.

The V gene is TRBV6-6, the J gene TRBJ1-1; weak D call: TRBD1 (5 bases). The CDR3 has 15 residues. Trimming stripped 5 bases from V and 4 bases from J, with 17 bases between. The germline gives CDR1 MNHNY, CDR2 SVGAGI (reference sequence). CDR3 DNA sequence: TGTGCCAGCAGTCGAAATATACAGGATGGCACTGAAGCTTTCTTT. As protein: CASSRNIQDGTEAFF.

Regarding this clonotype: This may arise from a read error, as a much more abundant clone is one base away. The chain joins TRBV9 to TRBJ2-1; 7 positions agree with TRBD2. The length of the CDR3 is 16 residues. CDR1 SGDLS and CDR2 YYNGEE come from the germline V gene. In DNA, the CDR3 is TGTGCCAGCAGCGTAGGCGCTAGCGGAACCTACAATGCGCAGTTCTTC. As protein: CASSVGASGTYNAQFF.

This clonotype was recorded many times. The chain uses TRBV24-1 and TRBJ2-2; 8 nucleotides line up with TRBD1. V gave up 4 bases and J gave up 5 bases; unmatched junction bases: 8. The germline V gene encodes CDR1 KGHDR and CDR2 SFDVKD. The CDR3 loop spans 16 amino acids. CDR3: CATSDHPGGATGELFF. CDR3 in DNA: TGTGCCACCAGTGACCATCCAGGGGGCGCGACCGGGGAGCTGTTTTTT.

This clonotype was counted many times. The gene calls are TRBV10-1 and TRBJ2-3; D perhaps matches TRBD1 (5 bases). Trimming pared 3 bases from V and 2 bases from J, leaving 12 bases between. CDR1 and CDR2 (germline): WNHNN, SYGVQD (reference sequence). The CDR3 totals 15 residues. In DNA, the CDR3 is TGCGCCAGCAGTGAATCCCCAGGGAACACAGATACGCAGTATTTT. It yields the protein CASSESPGNTDTQYF.

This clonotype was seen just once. CDR3 sequence: CATSRDLNREAFF. The CDR3 coding sequence is TGTGCCACCAGCAGAGATCTCAACAGGGAAGCTTTCTTT. This chain links TRBV15 with TRBJ1-1, with D perhaps matching TRBD1 (5 bases). The CDR3 runs to 13 residues. Germline loops: CDR1 LNHNV, CDR2 YYDKDF (reference sequence). V lost 0 bases and J 8 bases, leaving 10 bases between the germline ends.

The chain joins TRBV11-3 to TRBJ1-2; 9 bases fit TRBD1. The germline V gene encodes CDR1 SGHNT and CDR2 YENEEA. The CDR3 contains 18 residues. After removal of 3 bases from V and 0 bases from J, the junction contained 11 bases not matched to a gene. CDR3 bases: TGTGCCAGCAGCTTGGACAGGGGACCGCCAAATACTAACTATGGCTACACCTTC. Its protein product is CASSLDRGPPNTNYGYTF.

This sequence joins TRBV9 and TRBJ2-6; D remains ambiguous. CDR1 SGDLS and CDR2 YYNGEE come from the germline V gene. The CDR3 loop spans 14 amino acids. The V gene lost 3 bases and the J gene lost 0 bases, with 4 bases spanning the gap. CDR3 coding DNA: TGTGCCAGCAGCGGGTACTCTGGGGCCAACGTCCTGACTTTC. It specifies CASSGYSGANVLTF.

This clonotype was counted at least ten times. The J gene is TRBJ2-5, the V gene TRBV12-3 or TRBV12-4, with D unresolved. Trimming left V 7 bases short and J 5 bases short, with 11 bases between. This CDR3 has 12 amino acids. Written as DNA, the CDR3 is TGTGCCAGCACCTCCGACTCGGAGACCCAGTACTTC. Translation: CASTSDSETQYF.

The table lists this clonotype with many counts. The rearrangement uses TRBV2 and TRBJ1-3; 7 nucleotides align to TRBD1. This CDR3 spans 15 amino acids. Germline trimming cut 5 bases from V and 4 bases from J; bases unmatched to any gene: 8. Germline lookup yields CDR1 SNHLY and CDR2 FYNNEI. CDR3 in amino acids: CASSSDRVKGNTIYF. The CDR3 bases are TGTGCCAGCAGTTCAGACAGGGTAAAAGGAAACACCATATATTTT.

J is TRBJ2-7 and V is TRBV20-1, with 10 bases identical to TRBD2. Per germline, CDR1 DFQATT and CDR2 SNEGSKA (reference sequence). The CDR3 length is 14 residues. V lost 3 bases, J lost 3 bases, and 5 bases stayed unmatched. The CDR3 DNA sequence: TGCAGTGCTAGCAGCGGGGGGGCCTACTACGAGCAGTACTTC. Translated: CSASSGGAYYEQYF.

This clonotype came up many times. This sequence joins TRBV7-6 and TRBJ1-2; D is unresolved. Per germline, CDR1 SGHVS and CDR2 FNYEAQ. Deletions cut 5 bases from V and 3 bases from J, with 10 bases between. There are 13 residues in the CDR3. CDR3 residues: CASSPVADYGYTF. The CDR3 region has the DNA TGTGCCAGCAGCCCAGTAGCGGACTATGGCTACACCTTC.